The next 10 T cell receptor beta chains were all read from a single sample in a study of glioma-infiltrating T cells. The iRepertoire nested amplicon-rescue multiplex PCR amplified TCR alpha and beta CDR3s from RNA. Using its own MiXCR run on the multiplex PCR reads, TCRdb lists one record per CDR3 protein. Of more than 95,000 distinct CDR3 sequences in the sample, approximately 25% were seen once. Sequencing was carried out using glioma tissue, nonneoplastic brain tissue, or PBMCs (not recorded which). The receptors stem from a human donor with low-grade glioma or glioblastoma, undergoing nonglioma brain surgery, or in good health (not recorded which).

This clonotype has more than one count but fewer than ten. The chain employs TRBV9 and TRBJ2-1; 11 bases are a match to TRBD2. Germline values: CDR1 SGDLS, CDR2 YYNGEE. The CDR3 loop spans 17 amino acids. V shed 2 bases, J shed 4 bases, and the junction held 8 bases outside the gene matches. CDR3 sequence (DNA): TGTGCCAGCAGCGTCGCGACTAGCGGGGTCTGGTACAATGAGCAGTTCTTC. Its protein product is CASSVATSGVWYNEQFF.

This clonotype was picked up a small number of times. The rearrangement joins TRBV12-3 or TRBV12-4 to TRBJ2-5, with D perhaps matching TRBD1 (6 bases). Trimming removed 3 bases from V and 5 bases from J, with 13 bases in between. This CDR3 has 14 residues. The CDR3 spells CASSFNPQGETQYF. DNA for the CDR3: TGTGCCAGCAGTTTTAACCCCCAGGGGGAGACCCAGTACTTC.

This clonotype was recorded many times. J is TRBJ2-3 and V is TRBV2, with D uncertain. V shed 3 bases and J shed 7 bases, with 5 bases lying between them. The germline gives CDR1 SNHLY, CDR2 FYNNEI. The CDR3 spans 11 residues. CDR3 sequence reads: CASSEQNTQYF. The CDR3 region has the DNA TGTGCCAGCAGTGAGCAGAATACGCAGTATTTT.

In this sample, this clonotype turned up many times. CDR3 loop: CASSLTEGTSGRAEQFF. DNA of the CDR3: TGTGCCAGCAGCTTAACGGAAGGGACTAGCGGGAGGGCTGAGCAGTTCTTC. The chain joins TRBV7-3 to TRBJ2-1; 16 bases match TRBD2. This CDR3 comprises 17 residues. Trimming took 0 bases from V and 9 from J; bases not matched to a gene: 5. Germline CDR1 reads SGHTA; CDR2 reads FQGTGA. Combining the CDR3 with reference TRBV7-3 and TRBJ2-1 gives the whole variable domain GAGVSQTPSNKVTEKGKYVELRCDPISGHTALYWYRQSLGQGPEFLIYFQGTGAADDSGLPNDRFFAVRPEGSVSTLKIQRTERGDSAVYLCASSLTEGTSGRAEQFFGPGTRLTVL.

CDR3 in amino acids: CASSGRLAGGPYEQYF. The CDR3 region has the DNA TGTGCCAGCAGCGGGCGACTAGCGGGAGGGCCCTACGAGCAGTACTTC. V usage is TRBV11-2 and J usage is TRBJ2-7, with TRBD2 matching 14 bases. There are 16 residues in the CDR3. V lost 5 bases and J lost 2; bases outside the gene matches: 5. Germline CDR1 and CDR2: SGHAT and FQNNGV.

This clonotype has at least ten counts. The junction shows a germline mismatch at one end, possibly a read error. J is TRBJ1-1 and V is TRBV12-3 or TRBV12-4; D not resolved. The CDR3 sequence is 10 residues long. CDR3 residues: CASSFERVAF. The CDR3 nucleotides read TGTGCCAGCAGTTTTGAGAGGGTGGCTTTT.

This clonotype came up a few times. CDR3 coding DNA: TGTGCCAGCAGCTTAGCCGTGAACGAGCAGTACTTC. Its translation: CASSLAVNEQYF. The V and J genes are TRBV7-9 and TRBJ2-7; D gene ambiguous. Germline-derived CDR1 and CDR2 are SEHNR and FQNEAQ (reference sequence). CDR3 length: 12 residues. Trimming removed 0 bases at V and 5 bases at J, with 5 bases between.

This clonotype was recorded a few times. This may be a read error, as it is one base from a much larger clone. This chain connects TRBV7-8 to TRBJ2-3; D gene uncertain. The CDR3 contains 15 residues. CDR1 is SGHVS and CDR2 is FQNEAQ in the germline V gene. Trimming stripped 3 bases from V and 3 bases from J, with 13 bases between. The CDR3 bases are TGTGCCAGCAGCTTTCTAGACACGGCGACAGATACGCAGTATTTT. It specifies CASSFLDTATDTQYF.

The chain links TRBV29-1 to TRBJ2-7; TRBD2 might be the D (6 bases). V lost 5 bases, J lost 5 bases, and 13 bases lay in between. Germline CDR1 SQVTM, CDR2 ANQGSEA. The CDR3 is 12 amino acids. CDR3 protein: CSVSGGINEQYF. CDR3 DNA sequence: TGCAGCGTTTCCGGAGGGATCAACGAGCAGTACTTC.

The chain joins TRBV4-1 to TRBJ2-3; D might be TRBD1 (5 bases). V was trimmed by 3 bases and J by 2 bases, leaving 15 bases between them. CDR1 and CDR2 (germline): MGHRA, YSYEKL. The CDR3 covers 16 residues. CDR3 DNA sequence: TGCGCCAGCAGCCAGGCTTCAGAGACAGACACAGATACGCAGTATTTT. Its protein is CASSQASETDTDTQYF.